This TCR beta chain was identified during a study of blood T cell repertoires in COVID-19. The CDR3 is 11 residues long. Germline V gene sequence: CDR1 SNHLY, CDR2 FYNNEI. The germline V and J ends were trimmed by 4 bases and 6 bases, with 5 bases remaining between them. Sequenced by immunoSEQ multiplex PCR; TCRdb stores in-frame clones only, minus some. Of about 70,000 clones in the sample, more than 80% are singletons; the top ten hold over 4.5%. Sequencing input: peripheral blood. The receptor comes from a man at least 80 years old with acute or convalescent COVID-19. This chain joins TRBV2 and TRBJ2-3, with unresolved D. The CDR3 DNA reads TGTGCCAGCAGTGGTCGGGATACGCAGTATTTT. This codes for CASSGRDTQYF. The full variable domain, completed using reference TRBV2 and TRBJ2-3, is EPEVTQTPSHQVTQMGQEVILRCVPISNHLYFYWYRQILGQKVEFLVSFYNNEISEKSEIFDDQFSVERPDGSNFTLKIRSTKLEDSAMYFCASSGRDTQYFGPGTRLTVL.